The table lists the clone carrying this T cell receptor beta chain with a few counts. Its antigen is unknown. This specimen comes from a study of Graves' ophthalmopathy and Graves' hyperthyroidism. General study results and limits: The authors also found most expanded thyroid clonotypes above 0.001 frequency in blood.

CDR3 length equals 18 residues. Germline CDR1 reads SNHLY; CDR2 reads FYNNEI. J gave up 0 bases and V 3 bases, and 8 bases lay outside the gene matches. RNA transcripts yielded amplified TCR beta CDR3 regions. HTBI-primed RT-PCR formed the first round, and a multiplex PCR formed the second. TCRdb processed the multiplex PCR reads anew with MiXCR; each CDR3 protein has one entry. The sample holds 500,000 to 800,000 distinct CDR3 sequences; 35% to 50% are singletons and the top ten take over 2.5%. The V call is TRBV2, the J call TRBJ1-5; 10 positions match TRBD1. The TCR was taken from an adult man with Graves' ophthalmopathy. The sample taken for sequencing was peripheral blood. CDR3 in amino acids: CASSEHGTGVHSNQPQHF. The DNA of the CDR3 is TGTGCCAGCAGTGAGCATGGGACAGGGGTGCATAGCAATCAGCCCCAGCATTTT.